Following are 9 T cell receptor beta chains from one sample sequenced in a study of T cell responses to AZD1222 COVID-19 vaccine. Data came from immunoSEQ multiplex PCR; TCRdb stores just in-frame clones and leaves some out. The profile shows over 140,000 clones, 90% to 95% of them singletons. The sample here was peripheral blood, taken 28 days after the second AZD1222 dose. The receptors here all came from an adult who received the AZD1222 COVID-19 vaccine.

This chain links TRBV25-1 with TRBJ2-2; D not certain. Trimming left V 3 bases short and J 1 base short, with 6 bases between. This CDR3 has 14 residues. Germline V gene sequence: CDR1 MGHDK, CDR2 SYGVNS. In DNA, the CDR3 is TGTGCCAGCAGTGACTCCCAGAACACCGGGGAGCTGTTTTTT. Amino acids: CASSDSQNTGELFF.

To note about this clone: A read error may produce the germline difference seen at one junction end. The chain has TRBV7-8 and TRBJ1-1; D is unresolved. The CDR3 has 12 amino acids. Germline V gives CDR1 SGHVS, CDR2 FQNEAQ. This CDR3 reads CASMGQNIEAFF. In nucleotides, the CDR3 is TGTGCCAGCATGGGCCAGAACATTGAAGCTTTCTTT.

The gene calls are TRBV28 and TRBJ2-3; 12 bases fit TRBD2. CDR3 length equals 16 residues. The ends lost 5 bases at V and 6 bases at J; junction bases unmatched: 9. CDR1 is MDHEN, CDR2 SYDVKM, per germline. The CDR3 nucleotides read TGTGCCAGCAGTCCCGTGACCCTAGCGGGAGGGGATACGCAGTATTTT. This translates into CASSPVTLAGGDTQYF.

The V gene is TRBV7-2, the J gene TRBJ2-7; 9 positions match TRBD1. The CDR3 has 15 residues. V shed 6 bases, J shed 2 bases, and the junction held 8 bases outside the gene matches. From germline, CDR1 is SGHTA and CDR2 FQGNSA. The CDR3 is CASRYHGTGPYEQYF. The CDR3 DNA reads TGTGCCAGCAGATACCACGGGACAGGGCCCTACGAGCAGTACTTC.

The chain employs TRBV6-5 and TRBJ1-5; D not certain. Per the germline V gene, CDR1 is MNHEY and CDR2 is SVGAGI. CDR3 length: 13 residues. V lost 6 bases, J lost 4 bases, and 10 bases lay in between. CDR3: CASSWSTNQPQHF. CDR3 coding DNA: TGTGCCAGCAGCTGGAGCACAAATCAGCCCCAGCATTTT.

The rearrangement joins TRBV3-1 (or the pseudogene TRBV3-2) to TRBJ1-6; the D gene is possibly TRBD1 (5 bases). V lost 4 bases, J lost 8 bases, and 12 bases lay in between. The CDR3 contains 14 residues. Germline CDR1 LGHDT, CDR2 YNNKEL (reference sequence). The DNA for the CDR3 is TGTGCCAGCAGCCCTTGGGGGACGGATTCACCCCTCCACTTT. Translated, it gives CASSPWGTDSPLHF.

The chain recombines TRBV2 with TRBJ1-2; tentative D call: TRBD1 (5 bases). Germline assignment: CDR1 SNHLY and CDR2 FYNNEI. This CDR3 spans 13 amino acids. V lost 4 bases and J lost 6, with 12 bases in between. This chain's CDR3 is CASSAQGLDGYTF. CDR3 in DNA: TGTGCCAGCAGTGCCCAGGGCTTGGATGGCTACACCTTC.

The chain links TRBV29-1 to TRBJ2-7; D gene ambiguous. The CDR3 totals 11 residues. Looked up from germline, CDR1 is SQVTM and CDR2 is ANQGSEA. Trimming removed 4 bases from V and 3 bases from J, with 7 bases in between. This chain's CDR3 is CSVGRGYEQYF. The CDR3 bases are TGCAGCGTTGGGCGTGGCTACGAGCAGTACTTC.

Details on this clone: Other nucleotide sequences from this sample produce the same CDR3. This chain uses TRBV6-5 with TRBJ1-5; D is undetermined. V dropped 9 bases and J dropped 4 bases, with 10 bases sitting between them. CDR3 length: 12 amino acids. Germline lookup yields CDR1 MNHEY and CDR2 SVGAGI. CDR3 region: CASRTGNQPQHF. The CDR3, as DNA: TGTGCCAGTCGGACGGGGAATCAGCCCCAGCATTTT.